These T cell receptor beta chains were read from a single sample in a study of cytomegalovirus exposure and HLA in healthy donors. Using immunoSEQ multiplex PCR, the repertoire was profiled, and TCRdb retains in-frame clones only, with some absent. The sample records fewer than 250,000 clones, roughly 82% being singletons. The source material was PBMCs. The receptors come from a woman between 18 and 29 years old in good health and CMV-seronegative. CDR3s include the opening cysteine and the closing phenylalanine or tryptophan. The order of the fields is CDR3 length, clone size, V gene, D gene, J gene, CDR3 DNA, CDR3 protein. The D gene is left open where the match is weak. Rows may omit the clone size; those that give it use once, few, many or a size class.

len: 16
abundance: NA
v_gene: TRBV15
d_gene: NA
j_gene: TRBJ1-5
CDR3nt: TGTGCCACCAGCAGCCTAGACAGTTATAGCAATCAGCCCCAGCATTTT
CDR3aa: CATSSLDSYSNQPQHF

len: 13
abundance: NA
v_gene: TRBV25-1
d_gene: NA
j_gene: TRBJ2-5
CDR3nt: TGTGCCAGCAGCCGTAGCGGCCAAGAGACCCAGTACTTC
CDR3aa: CASSRSGQETQYF

len: 14
abundance: NA
v_gene: TRBV2
d_gene: NA
j_gene: TRBJ1-1
CDR3nt: TGTGCCAGCAGTCAACAGGGTGGGTGGACTGAAGCTTTCTTT
CDR3aa: CASSQQGGWTEAFF

len: 15
abundance: NA
v_gene: TRBV7-9
d_gene: TRBD2
j_gene: TRBJ2-5
CDR3nt: TGTGCCAGCACCGGACTGTTCGCGGGGGAAGAGACCCAGTACTTC
CDR3aa: CASTGLFAGEETQYF

len: 16
abundance: NA
v_gene: TRBV6-4
d_gene: TRBD1
j_gene: TRBJ2-2
CDR3nt: TGTGCCAGCAGTTTCACCGGGACAGGGATTCTCGGGGAGCTGTTTTTT
CDR3aa: CASSFTGTGILGELFF

len: 14
abundance: NA
v_gene: TRBV6-1
d_gene: NA
j_gene: TRBJ2-7
CDR3nt: TGTGCCAGCAGTGAGGTGATGGAGGTCTACGAGCAGTACTTC
CDR3aa: CASSEVMEVYEQYF

len: 14
abundance: NA
v_gene: TRBV25-1
d_gene: TRBD1
j_gene: TRBJ2-6
CDR3nt: TGTGCCAGCAGTGGGACAGGAAAGGCCAACGTCCTGACTTTC
CDR3aa: CASSGTGKANVLTF

len: 13
abundance: few
v_gene: TRBV19
d_gene: TRBD1
j_gene: TRBJ1-1
CDR3nt: TGTGCCAGTAGCGTTACAGGGGGCGGGAGAGCTTTCTTT
CDR3aa: CASSVTGGGRAFF

len: 15
abundance: NA
v_gene: TRBV5-1
d_gene: NA
j_gene: TRBJ1-1
CDR3nt: TGCGCCAGCAGCTTGGATAGAGAACTGAGGACTCCCACTTTCTTT
CDR3aa: CASSLDRELRTPTFF

len: 18
abundance: NA
v_gene: TRBV30
d_gene: TRBD2
j_gene: TRBJ2-1
CDR3nt: TGTGCCATGTCGGTTTCGGCTAGCGGGAGGGCCCGTTACAATGAGCAGTTCTTC
CDR3aa: CAMSVSASGRARYNEQFF

len: 13
abundance: NA
v_gene: TRBV6-1
d_gene: NA
j_gene: TRBJ1-2
CDR3nt: TGTGCCAGCAGTGAAGGGCCCCAGTATGGCTACACCTTC
CDR3aa: CASSEGPQYGYTF

len: 15
abundance: NA
v_gene: TRBV27
d_gene: TRBD1
j_gene: TRBJ2-7
CDR3nt: TGTGCCAGCAGCACTCAGGGACAGGGAACCTACGAGCAGTACTTC
CDR3aa: CASSTQGQGTYEQYF

len: 14
abundance: NA
v_gene: TRBV5-1
d_gene: NA
j_gene: TRBJ2-5
CDR3nt: TGCGCCAGCAGCTCAGGACTTGAACCGGGGACCCAGTACTTC
CDR3aa: CASSSGLEPGTQYF

len: 15
abundance: NA
v_gene: TRBV2
d_gene: TRBD1
j_gene: TRBJ1-1
CDR3nt: TGTGTCAGCAGGGACAGGGGGTACTTGAACACTGAAACTTTCTTT
CDR3aa: CVSRDRGYLNTETFF

len: 12
abundance: NA
v_gene: TRBV7-9
d_gene: NA
j_gene: TRBJ2-1
CDR3nt: TGTGCCAGCAGCTTAGGGGGCAGGGGCGAGTTCTTC
CDR3aa: CASSLGGRGEFF

len: 14
abundance: NA
v_gene: TRBV18
d_gene: NA
j_gene: TRBJ1-2
CDR3nt: TGTGCCAGCTCGCGGACAGAGAATAACTATGGCTACACCTTC
CDR3aa: CASSRTENNYGYTF

len: 15
abundance: NA
v_gene: TRBV11-2
d_gene: TRBD1
j_gene: TRBJ2-7
CDR3nt: TGTGCCAGCAGCCTACAACAGGGGGCGCTTCGCGAGCAGTACTTC
CDR3aa: CASSLQQGALREQYF

len: 20
abundance: once
v_gene: TRBV5-1
d_gene: TRBD1
j_gene: TRBJ1-1
CDR3nt: TGCGCCAGCAGCTTGGTCTTCGGCCGGGACAGGGGGCGTATGAACACTGAAGCTTTCTTT
CDR3aa: CASSLVFGRDRGRMNTEAFF

len: 15
abundance: NA
v_gene: TRBV25-1
d_gene: NA
j_gene: TRBJ1-1
CDR3nt: TGTGCCAGCAGCCCAATGATTCAGGGAAGGACTGAAGCTTTCTTT
CDR3aa: CASSPMIQGRTEAFF

len: 18
abundance: NA
v_gene: TRBV27
d_gene: TRBD1
j_gene: TRBJ2-6
CDR3nt: TGTGCCAGCAGTAGGCGGACAGGGGGCGCGTCTGGGGCCAACGTCCTGACTTTC
CDR3aa: CASSRRTGGASGANVLTF

len: 14
abundance: NA
v_gene: TRBV18
d_gene: NA
j_gene: TRBJ1-1
CDR3nt: TGTGCCAGCACCACCGGGGATTCGAACACTGAAGCTTTCTTT
CDR3aa: CASTTGDSNTEAFF

len: 14
abundance: NA
v_gene: TRBV5-1
d_gene: TRBD2
j_gene: TRBJ2-3
CDR3nt: TGCGCCAGCAGCCCAGGACTAGAGACAGATACGCAGTATTTT
CDR3aa: CASSPGLETDTQYF

len: 10
abundance: NA
v_gene: TRBV20-1
d_gene: NA
j_gene: TRBJ1-2
CDR3nt: TGCAGTGCTAGACAGGGTGGCTACACCTTC
CDR3aa: CSARQGGYTF

len: 14
abundance: few
v_gene: TRBV2
d_gene: TRBD2
j_gene: TRBJ2-7
CDR3nt: TGTGCCAGCAGTCGAGAGGGACTAGCGGAGGAGCAGTACTTC
CDR3aa: CASSREGLAEEQYF

len: 13
abundance: few
v_gene: TRBV5-1
d_gene: TRBD1
j_gene: TRBJ1-2
CDR3nt: TGCGCCAGCAGCTTGGAGACAGGGGATGGCTACACCTTC
CDR3aa: CASSLETGDGYTF

len: 14
abundance: NA
v_gene: TRBV4-1
d_gene: NA
j_gene: TRBJ1-2
CDR3nt: TGCGCCAGCAGCCAAACACAGACCAACTATGGCTACACCTTC
CDR3aa: CASSQTQTNYGYTF

len: 17
abundance: NA
v_gene: TRBV5-1
d_gene: TRBD1
j_gene: TRBJ1-1
CDR3nt: TGCGCCAGCAGCTACGGGACAGGGGGCGTCGGTTTCTCTGAAGCTTTCTTT
CDR3aa: CASSYGTGGVGFSEAFF

len: 15
abundance: NA
v_gene: TRBV18
d_gene: TRBD2
j_gene: TRBJ2-2
CDR3nt: TGTGCCAGCTCACCGCGACTAGCGGGAGGCGGGGAGCTGTTTTTT
CDR3aa: CASSPRLAGGGELFF

len: 17
abundance: NA
v_gene: TRBV4-1
d_gene: NA
j_gene: TRBJ1-1
CDR3nt: TGCGCCAGCAGCCAAGCGGCTGGGTTACAGGGCACCCCTGAAGCTTTCTTT
CDR3aa: CASSQAAGLQGTPEAFF

len: 17
abundance: NA
v_gene: TRBV7-2
d_gene: TRBD2
j_gene: TRBJ2-3
CDR3nt: TGTGCCAGCCTACCCCGGGGCGGGGGGCTCCCCACAGATACGCAGTATTTT
CDR3aa: CASLPRGGGLPTDTQYF

len: 18
abundance: NA
v_gene: TRBV28
d_gene: TRBD1
j_gene: TRBJ1-5
CDR3nt: TGTGCCAGCAGTTCAGGACAGGAAATACGATATAGCAATCAGCCCCAGCATTTT
CDR3aa: CASSSGQEIRYSNQPQHF

len: 12
abundance: NA
v_gene: TRBV5-1
d_gene: NA
j_gene: TRBJ1-1
CDR3nt: TGCGCCAGCAGCCGGGTAGGGGTTGAAGCTTTCTTT
CDR3aa: CASSRVGVEAFF

len: 15
abundance: NA
v_gene: TRBV6-1
d_gene: TRBD2
j_gene: TRBJ2-5
CDR3nt: TGTGCCAGCAGGAGACTAGCGGGGTTGCTAGAGACCCAGTACTTC
CDR3aa: CASRRLAGLLETQYF

len: 12
abundance: NA
v_gene: TRBV5-1
d_gene: NA
j_gene: TRBJ1-1
CDR3nt: TGCGCCAGCAGCTTAAGGGGAGGTGAAGCTTTCTTT
CDR3aa: CASSLRGGEAFF

len: 16
abundance: NA
v_gene: TRBV4-1
d_gene: NA
j_gene: TRBJ1-5
CDR3nt: TGCGCCAGCAGGCGATCGGGACTCCTCCCCGATCAGCCCCAGCATTTT
CDR3aa: CASRRSGLLPDQPQHF

len: 14
abundance: NA
v_gene: TRBV27
d_gene: TRBD1
j_gene: TRBJ2-3
CDR3nt: TGTGCCAGCAGCCTGGGACAGGGGACAGATACGCAGTATTTT
CDR3aa: CASSLGQGTDTQYF

len: 16
abundance: few
v_gene: TRBV13
d_gene: TRBD1
j_gene: TRBJ1-1
CDR3nt: TGTGCCAGCAGCCCCCGACAGGGCGCTATGAACACTGAAGCTTTCTTT
CDR3aa: CASSPRQGAMNTEAFF

len: 15
abundance: NA
v_gene: TRBV15
d_gene: TRBD1
j_gene: TRBJ2-5
CDR3nt: TGTGCCACCAGCAGGATACAGGGGCCACGAGAGACCCAGTACTTC
CDR3aa: CATSRIQGPRETQYF

len: 15
abundance: NA
v_gene: TRBV6-6
d_gene: TRBD1
j_gene: TRBJ2-7
CDR3nt: TGTGCCAGCAGTGGGACAGGCAATCCCTCCTACGAGCAGTACTTC
CDR3aa: CASSGTGNPSYEQYF

len: 17
abundance: NA
v_gene: TRBV11-3
d_gene: TRBD2
j_gene: TRBJ2-1
CDR3nt: TGTGCCAGCAGCCCTGGACTAGCGGGGGCTGGTTACGATGAGCAGTTCTTC
CDR3aa: CASSPGLAGAGYDEQFF

len: 16
abundance: once
v_gene: TRBV6-1
d_gene: TRBD1
j_gene: TRBJ1-2
CDR3nt: TGTGCCAGCAGTGAACTGGACAGGTTACCCTATGTTGGCTACACCTTC
CDR3aa: CASSELDRLPYVGYTF

len: 15
abundance: NA
v_gene: TRBV13
d_gene: NA
j_gene: TRBJ2-7
CDR3nt: TGTGCCAGCAGCTTAGGGACAGGTCGGGGAAGGGAGCAGTACTTC
CDR3aa: CASSLGTGRGREQYF

len: 22
abundance: NA
v_gene: TRBV7-6
d_gene: TRBD1
j_gene: TRBJ2-1
CDR3nt: TGTGCCAGCAGCTTAGCGCTAAAATCGCCCAAATCCGGGACAGGGGTGTACAATGAGCAGTTCTTC
CDR3aa: CASSLALKSPKSGTGVYNEQFF

len: 15
abundance: once
v_gene: TRBV7-2
d_gene: TRBD1
j_gene: TRBJ1-3
CDR3nt: TGTGCCAGCAGCCTAACCGACAGGGCGGGGAACACCATATATTTT
CDR3aa: CASSLTDRAGNTIYF

len: 15
abundance: NA
v_gene: TRBV28
d_gene: TRBD1
j_gene: TRBJ1-2
CDR3nt: TGTGCCAGCGGAGAGACAGGGAACCGTAACTATGGCTACACCTTC
CDR3aa: CASGETGNRNYGYTF

len: 14
abundance: NA
v_gene: TRBV2
d_gene: TRBD2
j_gene: TRBJ2-1
CDR3nt: TGTGCCAACCCCGGGACTAGAGGTCCCAATGAGCAGTTCTTC
CDR3aa: CANPGTRGPNEQFF

len: 14
abundance: NA
v_gene: TRBV6-6
d_gene: NA
j_gene: TRBJ1-1
CDR3nt: TGTGCCAGCAGTTACTCGAGGAGGAGCACTGAAGCTTTCTTT
CDR3aa: CASSYSRRSTEAFF